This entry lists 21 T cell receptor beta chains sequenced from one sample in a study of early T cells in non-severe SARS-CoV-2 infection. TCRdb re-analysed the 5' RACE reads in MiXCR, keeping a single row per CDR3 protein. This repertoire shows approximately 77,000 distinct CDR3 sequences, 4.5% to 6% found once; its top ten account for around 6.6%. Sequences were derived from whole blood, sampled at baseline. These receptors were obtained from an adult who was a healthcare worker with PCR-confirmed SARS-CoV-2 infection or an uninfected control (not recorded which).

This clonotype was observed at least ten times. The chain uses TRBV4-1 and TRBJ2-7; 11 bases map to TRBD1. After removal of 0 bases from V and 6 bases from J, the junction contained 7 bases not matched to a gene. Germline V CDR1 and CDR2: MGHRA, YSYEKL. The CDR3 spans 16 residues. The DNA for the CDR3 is TGCGCCAGCAGCCAAGATGCTGGACAGGGGGCGGGCGAGCAGTACTTC. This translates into CASSQDAGQGAGEQYF.

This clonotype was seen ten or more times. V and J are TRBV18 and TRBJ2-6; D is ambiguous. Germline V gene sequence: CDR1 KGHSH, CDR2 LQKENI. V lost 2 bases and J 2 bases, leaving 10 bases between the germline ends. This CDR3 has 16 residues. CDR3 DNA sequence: TGTGCCAGCTCACCAAGAAAGGTCCCTGGGGCCAACGTCCTGACTTTC. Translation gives CASSPRKVPGANVLTF.

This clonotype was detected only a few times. DNA for the CDR3: TGTGCCACCAGTTCGGAGAATGAGCAGTTCTTC. It yields the protein CATSSENEQFF. The chain is built from TRBV24-1 and TRBJ2-1, with unresolved D. Germline-derived CDR1 and CDR2 are KGHDR and SFDVKD. This CDR3 contains 11 residues. V was shortened by 6 bases and J by 7 bases, with 6 bases between the two germline ends.

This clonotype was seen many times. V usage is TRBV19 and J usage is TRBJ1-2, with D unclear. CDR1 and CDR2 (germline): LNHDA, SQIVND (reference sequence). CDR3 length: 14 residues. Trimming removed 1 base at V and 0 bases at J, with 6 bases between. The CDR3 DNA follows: TGTGCCAGTAGTATAGGGTCTTCTAACTATGGCTACACCTTC. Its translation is CASSIGSSNYGYTF.

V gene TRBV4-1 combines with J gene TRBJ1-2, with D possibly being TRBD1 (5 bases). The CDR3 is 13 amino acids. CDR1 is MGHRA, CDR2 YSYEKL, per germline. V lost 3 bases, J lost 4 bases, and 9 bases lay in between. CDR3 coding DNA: TGCGCCAGCAGCCAGAGAGGGGTCTATGGCTACACCTTC. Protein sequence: CASSQRGVYGYTF.

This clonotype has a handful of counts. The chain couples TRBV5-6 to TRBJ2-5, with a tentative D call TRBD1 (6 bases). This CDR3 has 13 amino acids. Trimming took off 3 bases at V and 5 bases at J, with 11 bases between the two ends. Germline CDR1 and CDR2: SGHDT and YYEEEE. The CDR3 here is CASSSRGIETQYF. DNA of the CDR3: TGTGCCAGCAGCTCCAGGGGAATTGAGACCCAGTACTTC.

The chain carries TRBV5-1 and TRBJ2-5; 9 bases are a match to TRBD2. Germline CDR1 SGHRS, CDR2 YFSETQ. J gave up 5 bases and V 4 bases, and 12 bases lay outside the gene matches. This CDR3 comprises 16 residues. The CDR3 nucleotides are TGCGCCAGCAGCCTCTCTGGGCTAGCGGGACGGGAGACCCAGTACTTC. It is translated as CASSLSGLAGRETQYF.

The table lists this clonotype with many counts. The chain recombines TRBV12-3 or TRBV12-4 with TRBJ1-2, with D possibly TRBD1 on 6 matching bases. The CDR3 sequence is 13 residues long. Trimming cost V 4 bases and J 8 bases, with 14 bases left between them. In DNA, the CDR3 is TGTGCCAGCAGTTATGGCCAGGGGAGCGGCTACACCTTC. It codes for CASSYGQGSGYTF.

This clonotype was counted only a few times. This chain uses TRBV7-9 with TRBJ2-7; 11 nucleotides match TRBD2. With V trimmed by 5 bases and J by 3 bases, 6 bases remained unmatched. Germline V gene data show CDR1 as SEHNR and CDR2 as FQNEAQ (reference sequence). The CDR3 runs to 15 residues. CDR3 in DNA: TGTGCCAGCAGCAGGGAGACTAGCGGGGACTACGAGCAGTACTTC. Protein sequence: CASSRETSGDYEQYF.

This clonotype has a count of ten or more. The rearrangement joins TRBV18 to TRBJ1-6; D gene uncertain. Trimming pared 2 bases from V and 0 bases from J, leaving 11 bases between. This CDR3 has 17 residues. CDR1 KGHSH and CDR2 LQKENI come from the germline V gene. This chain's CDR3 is CASSPMQVHSYNSPLHF. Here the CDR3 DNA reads TGTGCCAGCTCACCAATGCAGGTTCACTCCTATAATTCACCCCTCCACTTT. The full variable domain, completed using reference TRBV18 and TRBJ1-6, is NAGVMQNPRHLVRRRGQEARLRCSPMKGHSHVYWYRQLPEEGLKFMVYLQKENIIDESGMPKERFSAEFPKEGPSILRIQQVVRGDSAAYFCASSPMQVHSYNSPLHFGNGTRLTVT.

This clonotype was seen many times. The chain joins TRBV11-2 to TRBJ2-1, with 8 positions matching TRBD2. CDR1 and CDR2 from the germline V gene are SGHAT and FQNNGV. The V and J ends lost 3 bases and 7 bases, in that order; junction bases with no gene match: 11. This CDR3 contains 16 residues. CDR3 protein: CASSLGFAGGENEQFF. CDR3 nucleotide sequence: TGTGCCAGCAGCTTGGGATTTGCGGGAGGCGAGAATGAGCAGTTCTTC.

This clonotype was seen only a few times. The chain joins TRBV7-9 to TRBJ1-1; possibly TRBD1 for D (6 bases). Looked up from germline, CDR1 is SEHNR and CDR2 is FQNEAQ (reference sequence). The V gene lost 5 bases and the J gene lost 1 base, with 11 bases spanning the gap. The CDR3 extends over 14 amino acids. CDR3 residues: CASSVGQSNTEAFF. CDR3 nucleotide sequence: TGTGCCAGCAGCGTTGGACAGTCGAACACTGAAGCTTTCTTT.

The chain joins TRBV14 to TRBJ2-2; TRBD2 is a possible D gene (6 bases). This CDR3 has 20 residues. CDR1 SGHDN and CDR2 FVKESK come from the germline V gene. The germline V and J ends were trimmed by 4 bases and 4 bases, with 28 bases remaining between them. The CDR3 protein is CASSLKGIWERRGFTGELFF. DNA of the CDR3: TGTGCCAGCAGCCTGAAAGGGATCTGGGAACGGCGGGGTTTCACCGGGGAGCTGTTTTTT.

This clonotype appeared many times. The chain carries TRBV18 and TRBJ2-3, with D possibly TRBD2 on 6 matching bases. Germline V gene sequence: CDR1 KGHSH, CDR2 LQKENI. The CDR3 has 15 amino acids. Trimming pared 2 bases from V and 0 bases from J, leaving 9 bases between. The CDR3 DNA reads TGTGCCAGCTCACCAATCGCGGGGAGCACAGATACGCAGTATTTT. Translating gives CASSPIAGSTDTQYF.

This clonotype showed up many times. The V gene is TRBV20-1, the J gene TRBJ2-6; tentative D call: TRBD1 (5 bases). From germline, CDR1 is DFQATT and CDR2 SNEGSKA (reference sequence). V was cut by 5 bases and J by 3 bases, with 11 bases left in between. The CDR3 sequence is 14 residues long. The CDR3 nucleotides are TGCAGTGCTTCCGACAGTTTTGGGGCCAACGTCCTGACTTTC. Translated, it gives CSASDSFGANVLTF.

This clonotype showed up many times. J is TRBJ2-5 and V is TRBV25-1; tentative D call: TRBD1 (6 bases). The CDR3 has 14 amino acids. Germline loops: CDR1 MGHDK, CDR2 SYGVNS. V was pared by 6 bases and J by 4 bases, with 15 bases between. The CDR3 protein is CASRAGATGETQYF. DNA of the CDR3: TGTGCCAGCAGGGCAGGGGCCACCGGAGAGACCCAGTACTTC. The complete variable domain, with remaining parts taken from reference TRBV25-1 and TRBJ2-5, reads EADIYQTPRYLVIGTGKKITLECSQTMGHDKMYWYQQDPGMELHLIHYSYGVNSTEKGDLSSESTVSRIRTEHFPLTLESARPSHTSQYLCASRAGATGETQYFGPGTRLLVL.

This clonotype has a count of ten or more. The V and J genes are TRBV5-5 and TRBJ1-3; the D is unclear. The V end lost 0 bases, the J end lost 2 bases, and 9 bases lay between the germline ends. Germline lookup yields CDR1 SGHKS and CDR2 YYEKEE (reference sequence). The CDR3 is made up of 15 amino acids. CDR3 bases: TGTGCCAGCAGCTTGGTAGGACGGACTGGAAACACCATATATTTT. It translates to CASSLVGRTGNTIYF.

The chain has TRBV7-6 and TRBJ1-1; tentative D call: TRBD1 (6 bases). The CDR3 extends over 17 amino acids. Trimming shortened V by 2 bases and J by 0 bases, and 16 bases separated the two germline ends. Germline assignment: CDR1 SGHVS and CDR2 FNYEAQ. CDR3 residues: CASSLRSPGQLNTEAFF. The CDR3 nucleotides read TGTGCCAGCAGCTTAAGGTCCCCTGGACAGTTGAACACTGAAGCTTTCTTT.

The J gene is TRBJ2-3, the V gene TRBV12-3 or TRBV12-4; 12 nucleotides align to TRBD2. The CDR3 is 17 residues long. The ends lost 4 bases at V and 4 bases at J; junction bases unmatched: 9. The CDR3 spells CASSSRASGRAADTQYF. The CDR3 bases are TGTGCCAGCAGTTCAAGGGCTAGCGGGAGGGCCGCAGATACGCAGTATTTT.

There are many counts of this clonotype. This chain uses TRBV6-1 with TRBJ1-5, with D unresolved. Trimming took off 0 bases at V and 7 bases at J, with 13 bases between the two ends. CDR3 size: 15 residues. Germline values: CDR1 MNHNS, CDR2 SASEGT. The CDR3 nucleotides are TGTGCCAGCAGTGAAGCGCGGCCTCATCGACAGCCCCAGCATTTT. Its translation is CASSEARPHRQPQHF.

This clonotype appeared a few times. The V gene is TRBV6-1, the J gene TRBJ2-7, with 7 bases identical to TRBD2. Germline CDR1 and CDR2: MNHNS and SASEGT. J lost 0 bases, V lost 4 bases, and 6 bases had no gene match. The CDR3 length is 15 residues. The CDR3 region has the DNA TGTGCCAGCAGTGCGCTAGCGGCGAGCTCCTACGAGCAGTACTTC. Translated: CASSALAASSYEQYF.